Shown below are 26 T cell receptor beta chains from a single sample sequenced in a study of T-cell reconstitution after alpha-beta-depleted transplantation in children. This sample's TCRbeta library carried unique molecular identifier barcodes. In TCRdb, the PCR reads were re-called with MiXCR into one record per CDR3 protein. The profile covers 450,000 to 550,000 distinct CDR3 sequences, with over 10% appearing a single time and about 15% taken by the ten largest. This specimen was PBMCs, mostly from graft donor cells, taken 180 days after TCRalphabeta/CD19-depleted stem cell transplant. The source of these receptors is a female patient between 2 and 15 years old who had a stem cell transplant for aplastic anemia, so the T cells may come from the graft donor.

Many counts were recorded for this clonotype. The rearrangement uses TRBV20-1 and TRBJ2-7; possibly TRBD2 for D (5 bases). This CDR3 is 14 amino acids long. CDR1 is DFQATT and CDR2 is SNEGSKA in the germline V gene (reference sequence). With 2 bases removed from V and 2 bases from J, the gap between germline ends came to 13 bases. CDR3 loop: CSARSRGPPYEQYF. The CDR3 bases are TGCAGTGCTAGATCGAGAGGGCCTCCCTACGAGCAGTACTTC.

The rearrangement joins TRBV29-1 to TRBJ2-7; 11 bases map to TRBD2. This CDR3 has 13 residues. V lost 7 bases to trimming and J lost 2 bases; unmatched junction nucleotides: 4. Germline lookup yields CDR1 SQVTM and CDR2 ANQGSEA. The CDR3 coding sequence is TGCAGCGGATTACTAGCGGGAGCCTACGAGCAGTACTTC. It codes for CSGLLAGAYEQYF.

This clonotype was recorded many times. The chain is built from TRBV7-9 and TRBJ1-1, with 7 bases identical to TRBD1. The V gene end was trimmed by 2 bases and the J gene end by 5 bases; junction bases not matched to a gene: 8. CDR1 is SEHNR, CDR2 FQNEAQ, per germline (reference sequence). The CDR3 loop spans 15 amino acids. The CDR3 sequence is CASSLLDRVGTEAFF. CDR3 nucleotides: TGTGCCAGCAGCTTACTCGACAGGGTGGGGACTGAAGCTTTCTTT. Looking up the rest from reference TRBV7-9 and TRBJ1-1 gives the full variable domain: DTGVSQNPRHKITKRGQNVTFRCDPISEHNRLYWYRQTLGQGPEFLTYFQNEAQLEKSRLLSDRFSAERPKGSFSTLEIQRTEQGDSAMYLCASSLLDRVGTEAFFGQGTRLTVV.

This clonotype was found a few times. CDR3 sequence reads: CASSLGGGRSTDTQYF. As DNA, the CDR3 is TGTGCCAGCAGCTTAGGCGGGGGGCGCAGCACAGATACGCAGTATTTT. The chain carries TRBV7-2 and TRBJ2-3, with TRBD2 matching 8 bases. V dropped 1 base and J dropped 0; count of bases not matched to a gene: 3. This CDR3 has 16 amino acids. Germline CDR1 and CDR2: SGHTA and FQGNSA.

V usage is TRBV28 and J usage is TRBJ2-5, with D tentatively TRBD1 (6 bases). The V gene's germline CDR1 is MDHEN and CDR2 SYDVKM. V dropped 6 bases and J dropped 5 bases, with 19 bases sitting between them. The length of the CDR3 is 15 residues. The chain's CDR3 is CASSLSLGGGETQYF. As DNA, the CDR3 is TGTGCCAGCAGCCTATCCTTAGGGGGTGGGGAGACCCAGTACTTC. The full variable domain, its missing parts supplied by reference TRBV28 and TRBJ2-5, is DVKVTQSSRYLVKRTGEKVFLECVQDMDHENMFWYRQDPGLGLRLIYFSYDVKMKEKGDIPEGYSVSREKKERFSLILESASTNQTSMYLCASSLSLGGGETQYFGPGTRLLVL.

Regarding this clonotype: With a much larger clone just one base away, this may be a read error. The chain has TRBV9 and TRBJ2-7, with D unclear. Per the germline V gene, CDR1 is SGDLS and CDR2 is YYNGEE. V was clipped by 3 bases and J by 7 bases, with 17 bases between them. CDR3 length equals 14 residues. CDR3 bases: TGTGCCAGCAGCGCCCGCCCCCGGGCCGGTGAGCAGTACTTC. Translating it yields CASSARPRAGEQYF. Full variable domain (rest looked up from reference TRBV9 and TRBJ2-7): DSGVTQTPKHLITATGQRVTLRCSPRSGDLSVYWYQQSLDQGLQFLIQYYNGEERAKGNILERFSAQQFPDLHSELNLSSLELGDSALYFCASSARPRAGEQYFGPGTRLTVT.

This clonotype was seen a handful of times. This chain connects TRBV5-1 to TRBJ2-7; D perhaps matches TRBD2 (5 bases). The ends were cut back, 2 bases at V and 1 base at J, with 10 bases in the middle. This CDR3 has 14 residues. The V gene's germline CDR1 is SGHRS and CDR2 YFSETQ. The CDR3 DNA reads as TGCGCCAGCAGCTTAACGGAGGTTTCCTACGAGCAGTACTTC. It codes for CASSLTEVSYEQYF.

V and J are TRBV10-3 and TRBJ1-3; D uncertain. Trimming removed 2 bases at V and 4 bases at J, with 9 bases between. Germline V gene sequence: CDR1 ENHRY, CDR2 SYGVKD. The CDR3 is 14 residues long. CDR3 nucleotide sequence: TGTGCCATCAGTGAGAGTGGGCGCGGAAACACCATATATTTT. Its translation is CAISESGRGNTIYF.

This sequence joins TRBV25-1 and TRBJ2-2, with TRBD2 matching 9 bases. The germline CDR1 and CDR2 sequences are MGHDK and SYGVNS. J was trimmed by 10 bases and V by 7 bases; bases with no gene match: 13. There are 15 residues in the CDR3. CDR3 coding DNA: TGTGCCAGCAACTTCGGGGCGGGAGGGCCTGAGGAGCTGTTTTTT. Its translation is CASNFGAGGPEELFF.

V gene TRBV4-2 combines with J gene TRBJ1-4; a possible D gene is TRBD1 (5 bases). The germline gives CDR1 LGHNA, CDR2 YNFKEQ. Trimming took off 0 bases at V and 0 bases at J, with 11 bases between the two ends. The CDR3 runs 17 residues. This CDR3 reads CASSQERGGTTNEKLFF. The CDR3 DNA sequence: TGTGCCAGCAGCCAAGAACGGGGGGGAACAACTAATGAAAAACTGTTTTTT.

Ten or more counts support this clonotype. This chain joins TRBV14 and TRBJ1-1, with TRBD1 as a possible D gene (5 bases). The ends were cut back, 1 base at V and 12 bases at J, with 12 bases in the middle. This CDR3 comprises 12 residues. Germline assignment: CDR1 SGHDN and CDR2 FVKESK. CDR3 coding DNA: TGTGCCAGCAGCCAAGTCCCGGGACTGACTTTCTTT. As protein: CASSQVPGLTFF.

The V and J genes are TRBV7-2 and TRBJ2-5, with TRBD1 matching 7 bases. V lost 6 bases to trimming and J lost 5 bases; unmatched junction nucleotides: 12. The CDR3 runs 15 residues. Germline CDR1 reads SGHTA; CDR2 reads FQGNSA. The CDR3 loop is CASRPGQVEWETQYF. Here the CDR3 DNA reads TGTGCCAGCAGGCCCGGACAGGTGGAATGGGAGACCCAGTACTTC.

J is TRBJ2-1 and V is TRBV20-1, with 8 bases lining up with TRBD2. The germline V gene encodes CDR1 DFQATT and CDR2 SNEGSKA (reference sequence). The CDR3 is 14 residues long. Germline trimming cut 6 bases from V and 3 bases from J; bases unmatched to any gene: 7. CDR3 coding DNA: TGCAGTGCGCAGGGTAGCGGGAACTACAATGAGCAGTTCTTC. It codes for CSAQGSGNYNEQFF.

In this sample, this clonotype turned up many times. This sequence joins TRBV5-1 and TRBJ2-1; D might be TRBD2 (6 bases). Germline CDR1 is SGHRS and CDR2 is YFSETQ. The CDR3 consists of 15 residues. Trimming removed 2 bases from V and 1 base from J, with 10 bases in between. The CDR3 protein is CASSFLAVSYNEQFF. Here the CDR3 DNA reads TGCGCCAGCAGCTTTTTAGCGGTATCCTACAATGAGCAGTTCTTC.

This chain uses TRBV10-3 with TRBJ2-7; TRBD2 agrees at 14 bases. The CDR3 contains 16 residues. Germline V gene lookup returns CDR1 ENHRY and CDR2 SYGVKD. J was trimmed by 12 bases and V by 6 bases; bases with no gene match: 16. DNA for the CDR3: TGTGCCATCAGGGCCGGACAGGGGGGACTAGCGGGGGAGTGGTACTTC. Its protein is CAIRAGQGGLAGEWYF.

The chain carries TRBV7-2 and TRBJ2-4; either TRBD1 or TRBD2 may supply D (5 bases each). V shed 2 bases and J shed 4 bases, with 9 bases lying between them. CDR3 length: 14 residues. Germline V lookup: CDR1 SGHTA, CDR2 FQGNSA. This CDR3 reads CASSLWGTKNIQYF. In DNA form, the CDR3 reads TGTGCCAGCAGCTTATGGGGGACGAAAAACATTCAGTACTTC.

This clonotype has just a few counts. The chain is built from TRBV27 and TRBJ2-3, with 12 bases that match TRBD2. Germline CDR1 and CDR2: MNHEY and SMNVEV (reference sequence). The CDR3 consists of 19 residues. Trimming removed 6 bases from V and 0 bases from J; junction bases left unmatched: 13. CDR3 in amino acids: CASSVLAGGVGFSTDTQYF. Here the CDR3 DNA reads TGTGCCAGCAGCGTACTAGCGGGAGGTGTTGGGTTCAGCACAGATACGCAGTATTTT.

The table lists this clonotype with a few counts. The chain links TRBV19 to TRBJ2-7; 13 bases fit TRBD2. The germline gives CDR1 LNHDA, CDR2 SQIVND (reference sequence). V dropped 10 bases and J dropped 2; count of bases not matched to a gene: 5. This CDR3 has 14 amino acids. The DNA for the CDR3 is TGTGCCACCAGACTAGCGGGAGGTACCTACGAGCAGTACTTC. It is translated as CATRLAGGTYEQYF.

The CDR3 sequence: CASRKRTVRDIYYEQYF. DNA of the CDR3: TGTGCCAGCAGGAAGCGGACAGTCAGGGATATATACTACGAGCAGTACTTC. The chain employs TRBV12-3 or TRBV12-4 and TRBJ2-7; D is possibly TRBD1 (6 bases). V was pared by 6 bases and J by 3 bases, with 24 bases between. This CDR3 is built from 17 residues.

The table lists this clonotype with a few counts. The chain links TRBV27 to TRBJ2-1; the match to TRBD2 covers 9 bases. This CDR3 has 16 amino acids. The germline gives CDR1 MNHEY, CDR2 SMNVEV (reference sequence). J gave up 3 bases and V 1 base, and 4 bases lay outside the gene matches. The CDR3 nucleotides are TGTGCCAGCAGTTTATGGGCGGGAGGGGGCTACAATGAGCAGTTCTTC. Translated, it gives CASSLWAGGGYNEQFF.

This clonotype was seen many times. V is TRBV28 and J is TRBJ2-3; D unresolved. Trimming stripped 4 bases from V and 4 bases from J, with 12 bases between. Germline CDR1 MDHEN, CDR2 SYDVKM. The CDR3 is 14 residues long. The CDR3 nucleotides read TGTGCCAGCAGTTCCCCTTTTACATCAGATACGCAGTATTTT. Protein: CASSSPFTSDTQYF.

Only a few counts were recorded for this clonotype. This chain links TRBV28 with TRBJ2-2; 7 nucleotides match TRBD1. The CDR3 runs to 15 residues. Losses at the gene ends were 3 bases for V and 7 bases for J; bases not matched to a gene: 8. Germline V CDR1 and CDR2: MDHEN, SYDVKM. CDR3 region: CASSFRRGHGGELFF. DNA for the CDR3: TGTGCCAGCAGTTTTCGAAGGGGGCATGGCGGGGAGCTGTTTTTT.

The rearrangement links TRBV7-9 to TRBJ2-6; 7 positions agree with TRBD1. The CDR3 spans 15 residues. Germline V CDR1 and CDR2: SEHNR, FQNEAQ (reference sequence). V lost 6 bases to trimming and J lost 6 bases; unmatched junction nucleotides: 8. The CDR3 reads CASRRQGNLANVLTF. The DNA of the CDR3 is TGTGCCAGCAGAAGACAGGGTAATTTGGCCAACGTCCTGACTTTC.

This clonotype was observed at least ten times. The chain joins TRBV12-3 or TRBV12-4 to TRBJ2-1; either TRBD1 or TRBD2 may supply D (5 bases each). The CDR3 has 15 residues. The ends were cut back, 6 bases at V and 0 bases at J, with 12 bases in the middle. CDR3 sequence reads: CASSHWGYSYNEQFF. CDR3 nucleotides: TGTGCCAGCAGCCATTGGGGGTACTCCTACAATGAGCAGTTCTTC.

This clonotype was detected only a few times. The chain links TRBV5-1 to TRBJ2-1; 15 nucleotides line up with TRBD2. With V trimmed by 7 bases and J by 15 bases, 20 bases remained unmatched. This CDR3 is built from 17 residues. Germline values: CDR1 SGHRS, CDR2 YFSETQ. The CDR3 protein is CASQSAHHGTSGRSPFF. The DNA for the CDR3 is TGCGCCAGCCAGTCGGCTCATCACGGGACTAGCGGGAGGAGCCCGTTCTTC. The variable domain in full, completed from reference TRBV5-1 and TRBJ2-1, reads KAGVTQTPRYLIKTRGQQVTLSCSPISGHRSVSWYQQTPGQGLQFLFEYFSETQRNKGNFPGRFSGRQFSNSRSEMNVSTLELGDSALYLCASQSAHHGTSGRSPFFGPGTRLTVL.

Comment on this clonotype: The conserved phenylalanine or tryptophan is not found at the CDR3 terminus, so this likely reflects a read error. The CDR3 coding sequence is TGTGCCAGCAGTTTGAATGCGGGAGGGCCACAAGATACGCAGTATTCT. Its translation: CASSLNAGGPQDTQYS. The genes are TRBV28 and TRBJ2-3, with 9 bases aligning to TRBD2. Trimming removed 3 bases from V and 5 bases from J; junction bases left unmatched: 9. The length of the CDR3 is 16 residues. Germline-derived CDR1 and CDR2 are MDHEN and SYDVKM.